These 21 T cell receptor beta chains share one sample of origin, sequenced in a study of blood T cell repertoires in COVID-19. Sequenced by immunoSEQ multiplex PCR; TCRdb stores in-frame clones only, minus some. Of 130,000 to 150,000 clones in the sample, over 80% were seen once. Input material: PBMCs or T cells enriched from blood (not recorded which). Receptors originate from a man aged 55 to 69 who had recovered from COVID-19.

The chain joins TRBV6-5 to TRBJ2-1, with 8 bases matching TRBD1. V lost 6 bases, J lost 5 bases, and 6 bases stayed unmatched. CDR1 and CDR2 (germline): MNHEY, SVGAGI. The CDR3 runs to 14 residues. The CDR3 nucleotides are TGTGCCAGCAGACCGGGACAGGCGGACAATGAGCAGTTCTTC. Translated: CASRPGQADNEQFF.

The chain is built from TRBV24-1 and TRBJ1-1, with D possibly being TRBD1 (5 bases). The V end lost 8 bases, the J end lost 1 base, and 10 bases lay between the germline ends. Germline V gives CDR1 KGHDR, CDR2 SFDVKD. The length of the CDR3 is 13 residues. CDR3 DNA sequence: TGTGCCACCACCCTTGGGGCGAACACTGAAGCTTTCTTT. Translation gives CATTLGANTEAFF.

This chain links TRBV2 with TRBJ2-1; 8 bases line up with TRBD2. The CDR3 contains 12 residues. Unmatched junction bases numbered 2, after V lost 6 bases and J lost 7 bases. Germline CDR1 and CDR2: SNHLY and FYNNEI. The CDR3 region is CASRAGGNEQFF. CDR3 nucleotides: TGTGCCAGCAGGGCGGGAGGAAATGAGCAGTTCTTC.

The genes are TRBV18 and TRBJ1-1; a possible D gene is TRBD1 (6 bases). The CDR3 loop spans 14 amino acids. The germline V and J ends were trimmed by 10 bases and 1 base, with 16 bases remaining between them. Looked up from germline, CDR1 is KGHSH and CDR2 is LQKENI. This chain's CDR3 is CATDGGAGNTEAFF. In DNA, the CDR3 is TGTGCCACCGACGGGGGGGCAGGGAACACTGAAGCTTTCTTT.

The chain recombines TRBV7-3 with TRBJ2-1; no clear D gene. Trimming removed 2 bases from V and 4 bases from J, with 12 bases in between. Per germline, CDR1 SGHTA and CDR2 FQGTGA. This CDR3 is built from 15 residues. The CDR3 is CASSLLGGPYNEQFF. In DNA, the CDR3 is TGTGCCAGCAGCTTACTAGGCGGTCCTTACAATGAGCAGTTCTTC.

V gene TRBV7-3 combines with J gene TRBJ1-6, with D hard to call. The CDR3 covers 13 residues. The germline V and J ends were trimmed by 3 bases and 7 bases, with 7 bases remaining between them. Germline values: CDR1 SGHTA, CDR2 FQGTGA. CDR3: CASSLSSNSPLHF. The CDR3 nucleotides read TGTGCCAGCAGCTTGAGTAGCAATTCACCCCTCCACTTT.

The V call is TRBV5-4, the J call TRBJ2-3; 11 nucleotides agree with TRBD2. J gave up 7 bases and V 4 bases, and 8 bases lay outside the gene matches. The V gene's germline CDR1 is SGHNT and CDR2 YYREEE (reference sequence). This CDR3 comprises 15 residues. Here the CDR3 reads CASSTSGGLGYTQYF. DNA of the CDR3: TGTGCCAGCAGCACTAGCGGGGGACTCGGTTATACGCAGTATTTT.

The chain uses TRBV5-4 and TRBJ2-1; TRBD2 is a possible D gene (8 bases). This CDR3 has 16 residues. The germline V and J ends were trimmed by 4 bases and 9 bases, with 23 bases remaining between them. Germline V lookup: CDR1 SGHNT, CDR2 YYREEE (reference sequence). CDR3 sequence reads: CASSRVRYGGDSEQFF. In DNA, the CDR3 is TGTGCCAGCAGCAGGGTTCGGTACGGGGGGGACAGTGAGCAGTTCTTC. Based on the CDR3 plus reference TRBV5-4 and TRBJ2-1, the full variable domain is ETGVTQSPTHLIKTRGQQVTLRCSSQSGHNTVSWYQQALGQGPQFIFQYYREEENGRGNFPPRFSGLQFPNYSSELNVNALELDDSALYLCASSRVRYGGDSEQFFGPGTRLTVL.

The chain recombines TRBV28 with TRBJ1-2; tentatively, D is TRBD1 (6 bases). CDR3 length: 15 residues. V lost 5 bases and J 5 bases, leaving 18 bases between the germline ends. The germline CDR1 and CDR2 sequences are MDHEN and SYDVKM. The DNA for the CDR3 is TGTGCCAGCAGTGCTCCACAGGGCCCCCGGTATGGCTACACCTTC. As protein: CASSAPQGPRYGYTF.

CDR3 sequence: CASSLGRDRGKETQYF. The DNA of the CDR3 is TGTGCCAGCAGCTTGGGGCGCGACAGGGGCAAAGAGACCCAGTACTTC. The V gene is TRBV5-4, the J gene TRBJ2-5, with TRBD1 matching over 8 bases. V shed 0 bases and J 3 bases; nucleotides not matched to a gene: 7. The CDR3 length is 16 residues. Germline CDR1 SGHNT, CDR2 YYREEE (reference sequence).

This chain joins TRBV2 and TRBJ2-7, with D maybe TRBD2 (6 bases). The CDR3 contains 12 residues. The germline V and J ends were trimmed by 4 bases and 4 bases, with 8 bases remaining between them. In germline, CDR1 is SNHLY, CDR2 FYNNEI. CDR3 sequence (DNA): TGTGCCAGCAGTGCTGGGGGGTACGAGCAGTACTTC. As protein: CASSAGGYEQYF.

CDR3 sequence reads: CASSFYNYNSPLHF. DNA for the CDR3: TGTGCCAGCAGCTTTTACAACTATAATTCACCCCTCCACTTT. The chain uses TRBV11-1 and TRBJ1-6; unclear D gene. Germline V gives CDR1 SGHAT, CDR2 FQDESV (reference sequence). Trimming shortened V by 3 bases and J by 3 bases, and 6 bases separated the two germline ends. This CDR3 region has 14 residues.

The rearrangement joins TRBV6-1 to TRBJ2-6, with TRBD1 matching over 7 bases. The ends lost 6 bases at V and 3 bases at J; junction bases unmatched: 8. The CDR3 contains 16 residues. Per germline, CDR1 MNHNS and CDR2 SASEGT. In DNA, the CDR3 is TGTGCCAGCAGGGAAAGGGGGCGCGTTGGGGCCAACGTCCTGACTTTC. This codes for CASRERGRVGANVLTF.

CDR3 nucleotides: TGTGCCAGCAGTCCCCGGACAGGGTCAGGATTCAGTGGCTACACCTTC. Translating it yields CASSPRTGSGFSGYTF. The rearrangement links TRBV27 to TRBJ1-2; TRBD1 agrees at 8 bases. Germline V CDR1 and CDR2: MNHEY, SMNVEV (reference sequence). The CDR3 is 16 amino acids. V gave up 5 bases and J gave up 7 bases; unmatched junction bases: 15.

The V and J genes are TRBV6-1 and TRBJ2-1, with 10 bases aligning to TRBD2. J gave up 15 bases and V 2 bases, and 7 bases lay outside the gene matches. This CDR3 spans 13 amino acids. Germline CDR1 MNHNS, CDR2 SASEGT. CDR3 region: CASSELGLAEGFF. CDR3 bases: TGTGCCAGCAGTGAACTTGGACTAGCGGAGGGGTTCTTC.

This clone appeared a few times. The chain recombines TRBV5-4 with TRBJ1-2; TRBD1 is a possible D gene (6 bases). The CDR3 runs to 16 residues. Per the germline V gene, CDR1 is SGHNT and CDR2 is YYREEE (reference sequence). Trimming shortened V by 4 bases and J by 0 bases, and 16 bases separated the two germline ends. The CDR3 nucleotides are TGTGCCAGCAGCCGAGAAGGGGGAGTTCCTAACTATGGCTACACCTTC. This gives the protein CASSREGGVPNYGYTF.

This chain connects TRBV27 to TRBJ2-2; D is unresolved. The CDR3 is 12 residues long. Trimming left V 5 bases short and J 6 bases short, with 7 bases between. Germline V gene lookup returns CDR1 MNHEY and CDR2 SMNVEV (reference sequence). In nucleotides, the CDR3 is TGTGCCAGCAGTCCCCGTCCCGGGGAGCTGTTTTTT. Amino acids: CASSPRPGELFF.

The CDR3 DNA follows: TGCGCCAGCAGCTTTGCAGGGCCAGATACGCAGTATTTT. Translating gives CASSFAGPDTQYF. The chain recombines TRBV5-1 with TRBJ2-3; tentatively, D is TRBD1 (5 bases). CDR1 and CDR2 from the germline V gene are SGHRS and YFSETQ. The CDR3 is made up of 13 amino acids. V shed 2 bases and J shed 4 bases, with 8 bases lying between them.

DNA for the CDR3: TGTGCCAGCAGCCCCGGACTTAGCACAGATACGCAGTATTTT. Its translation: CASSPGLSTDTQYF. The V call is TRBV7-8, the J call TRBJ2-3, with TRBD2 as a possible D gene (5 bases). Germline assignment: CDR1 SGHVS and CDR2 FQNEAQ. Trimming took off 5 bases at V and 0 bases at J, with 9 bases between the two ends. CDR3 length: 14 residues.

The chain combines TRBV10-3 with TRBJ1-1; tentative D call: TRBD1 (6 bases). The germline CDR1 and CDR2 sequences are ENHRY and SYGVKD. The CDR3 has 12 amino acids. Trimming cost V 2 bases and J 11 bases, with 12 bases left between them. The CDR3 DNA reads TGTGCCATCAGTGAGAGGGGGGGCGAGGCTTTCTTT. Its protein is CAISERGGEAFF.

J is TRBJ2-7 and V is TRBV7-7; no definite D call. Deletions cut 1 base from V and 3 bases from J, with 13 bases between. Germline CDR1 is SSHAT and CDR2 is FNYEAQ (reference sequence). This CDR3 has 15 residues. DNA of the CDR3: TGTGCCAGCAGCTTAGGATCAGGCCCCCTCTACGAGCAGTACTTC. It encodes CASSLGSGPLYEQYF.